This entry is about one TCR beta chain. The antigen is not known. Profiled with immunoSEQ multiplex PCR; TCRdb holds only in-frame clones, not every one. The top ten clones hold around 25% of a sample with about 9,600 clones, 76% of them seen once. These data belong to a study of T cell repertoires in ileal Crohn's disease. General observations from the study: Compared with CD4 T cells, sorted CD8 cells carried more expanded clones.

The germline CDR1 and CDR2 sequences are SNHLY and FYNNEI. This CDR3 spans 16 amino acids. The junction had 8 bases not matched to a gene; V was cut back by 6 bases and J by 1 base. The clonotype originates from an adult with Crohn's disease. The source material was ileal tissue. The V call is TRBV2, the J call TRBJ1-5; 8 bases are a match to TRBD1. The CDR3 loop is CASSAQGARSNQPQHF. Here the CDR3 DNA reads TGTGCCAGCAGCGCCCAGGGGGCTCGAAGCAATCAGCCCCAGCATTTT.